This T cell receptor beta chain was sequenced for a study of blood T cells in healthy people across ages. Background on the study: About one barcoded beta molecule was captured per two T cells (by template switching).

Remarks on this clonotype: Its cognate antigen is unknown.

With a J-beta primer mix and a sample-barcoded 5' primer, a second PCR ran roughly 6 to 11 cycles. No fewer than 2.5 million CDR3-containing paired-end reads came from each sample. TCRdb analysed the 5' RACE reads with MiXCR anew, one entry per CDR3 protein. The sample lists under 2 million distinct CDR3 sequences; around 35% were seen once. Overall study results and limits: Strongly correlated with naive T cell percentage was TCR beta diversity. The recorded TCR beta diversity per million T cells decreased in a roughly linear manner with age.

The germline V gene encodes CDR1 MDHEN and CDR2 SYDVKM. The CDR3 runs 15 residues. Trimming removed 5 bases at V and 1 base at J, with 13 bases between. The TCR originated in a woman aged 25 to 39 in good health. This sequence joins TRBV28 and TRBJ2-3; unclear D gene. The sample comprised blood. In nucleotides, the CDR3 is TGTGCCAGCAGTCCCCGGGTTAAACGCACAGATACGCAGTATTTT. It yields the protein CASSPRVKRTDTQYF.